The following is a T cell receptor beta chain sequence with its context. The data were taken from a study of OX40 agonist ivuxolimab in advanced cancers. Trimming removed 0 bases from V and 1 base from J; junction bases left unmatched: 3. This CDR3 is built from 16 residues. Germline CDR1 LNHDA, CDR2 SQIVND (reference sequence). Assay: immunoSEQ multiplex PCR; the TCRdb copy retains only in-frame clones and omits some. The sample lists about 97,000 clones; 86% were seen once. This material consisted of CD4+ or CD8+ T cells sorted from blood, taken in a trial of the OX40 agonist ivuxolimab. The chain carries TRBV19 and TRBJ2-4, with 7 positions matching TRBD1. This receptor was identified in an adult with an advanced solid tumor such as melanoma, head and neck, liver or kidney cancer. CDR3 protein: CASSIDLGGAKNIQYF. CDR3 nucleotides: TGTGCCAGTAGTATAGATTTAGGGGGCGCCAAAAACATTCAGTACTTC.